These 30 T cell receptor beta chains were sequenced from one sample in a study of T cells in Graves' hyperthyroidism and ophthalmopathy (dated by TCRdb to between 2018 and 2021). The library was made by multiplex PCR. TCRdb lists the instrument as Illumina HiSeq 2000. TCR beta CDR3 regions were amplified from RNA transcripts. A first-round RT-PCR of the TCR CDR3 used the HTBI primer set with the Qiagen OneStep RT-PCR kit. TCRdb reprocessing: public reads trimmed at Q25 with fastp, clones called with MiXCR, in-frame beta chains kept. Rows merge per CDR3 protein into single entries with the most common DNA and genes. The sample records about 580,000 distinct CDR3 sequences, about half of which are singletons. The top ten clones comprise around 8% of the sample. Sequencing was performed on peripheral blood or thyroid tissue (not recorded which). The receptors here all came from a woman under 30 with Graves' hyperthyroidism.

This clonotype was picked up a small number of times. The chain carries TRBV3-1 and TRBJ1-1; tentatively, D is TRBD1 (5 bases). V was pared by 4 bases and J by 7 bases, with 13 bases between. Germline V gene sequence: CDR1 LGHDT, CDR2 YNNKEL (reference sequence). The CDR3 length is 13 residues. CDR3 in DNA: TGTGCCAGCAGCCCCTCGGAGACAGATGAAGCTTTCTTT. As protein: CASSPSETDEAFF. Full variable domain (outside the CDR3, taken from reference TRBV3-1 and TRBJ1-1): DTAVSQTPKYLVTQMGNDKSIKCEQNLGHDTMYWYKQDSKKFLKIMFSYNNKELIINETVPNRFSPKSPDKAHLNLHINSLELGDSAVYFCASSPSETDEAFFGQGTRLTVV.

This clonotype was detected a few times. The J gene is TRBJ1-1, the V gene TRBV6-2 or TRBV6-3, with D possibly being TRBD1 (5 bases). V was shortened by 6 bases and J by 3 bases, with 17 bases between the two germline ends. Germline-derived CDR1 and CDR2 are MNHEY and SVGEGT. The CDR3 covers 15 residues. The CDR3 spells CASSTGGIVYTEAFF. CDR3 nucleotide sequence: TGTGCCAGCAGCACAGGAGGGATAGTATACACTGAAGCTTTCTTT.

This rearrangement joins TRBV24-1 to TRBJ1-2, with no clear D. Germline loops: CDR1 KGHDR, CDR2 SFDVKD. V lost 7 bases and J lost 0, with 8 bases in between. This CDR3 has 13 residues. The CDR3: CATSLSANYGYTF. CDR3 DNA: TGTGCCACCAGCTTGTCGGCTAACTATGGCTACACCTTC.

In nucleotides, the CDR3 is TGTGCCAGCAGCCTTGACAGGGGAGGCTGCGAGCAGTACTTC. Translating it yields CASSLDRGGCEQYF. The chain uses TRBV13 and TRBJ2-7; 8 nucleotides agree with TRBD1. This CDR3 comprises 14 residues. The junction had 9 bases not matched to a gene; V was cut back by 5 bases and J by 6 bases. The germline gives CDR1 PRHDT, CDR2 FYEKMQ (reference sequence).

This rearrangement joins TRBV2 to TRBJ2-5; D gene ambiguous. The CDR3 is made up of 14 amino acids. Germline CDR1 is SNHLY and CDR2 is FYNNEI. Trimming removed 1 base from V and 5 bases from J, with 11 bases in between. CDR3 sequence: CASSEGGNWETQYF. CDR3 bases: TGTGCCAGCAGTGAAGGGGGAAATTGGGAGACCCAGTACTTC.

This clonotype was detected many times. The chain is built from TRBV9 and TRBJ2-7; maybe TRBD2 (6 bases). The CDR3 has 16 amino acids. Germline V gene sequence: CDR1 SGDLS, CDR2 YYNGEE. Trimming removed 4 bases from V and 1 base from J, with 18 bases in between. Here the CDR3 reads CASSPSVGLPSYEQYF. The CDR3 DNA follows: TGTGCCAGCAGCCCTAGCGTGGGACTGCCATCCTACGAGCAGTACTTC. The full variable domain, its missing parts supplied by reference TRBV9 and TRBJ2-7, is DSGVTQTPKHLITATGQRVTLRCSPRSGDLSVYWYQQSLDQGLQFLIQYYNGEERAKGNILERFSAQQFPDLHSELNLSSLELGDSALYFCASSPSVGLPSYEQYFGPGTRLTVT.

This clonotype was seen ten or more times. This chain connects TRBV5-1 to TRBJ1-4; maybe TRBD1 (5 bases). The CDR3 length is 15 residues. Germline lookup yields CDR1 SGHRS and CDR2 YFSETQ. Trimming pared 4 bases from V and 7 bases from J, leaving 17 bases between. The CDR3 DNA sequence: TGCGCCAGCAGCCCCGCCGGACAACGGGGTGAAAAACTGTTTTTT. Its protein product is CASSPAGQRGEKLFF.

The V and J genes are TRBV7-3 and TRBJ1-5; D possibly corresponds to TRBD1 (5 bases). Trimming removed 1 base from V and 8 bases from J, with 15 bases in between. Looked up from germline, CDR1 is SGHTA and CDR2 is FQGTGA. The CDR3 is made up of 15 amino acids. CDR3: CASSLNGGIIEPQHF. The CDR3 bases are TGTGCCAGCAGCTTAAATGGGGGGATTATAGAGCCCCAGCATTTT.

The rearrangement joins TRBV29-1 to TRBJ1-2; D gene ambiguous. The CDR3 contains 12 residues. Trimming removed 6 bases at V and 6 bases at J, with 14 bases between. Germline V gives CDR1 SQVTM, CDR2 ANQGSEA. This chain's CDR3 is CSVTTHPHGYTF. The CDR3 DNA is TGCAGCGTGACGACTCACCCCCATGGCTACACCTTC.

The rearrangement joins TRBV20-1 to TRBJ1-2, with 8 bases that match TRBD1. The CDR3 spans 12 residues. Trimming cost V 6 bases and J 4 bases; bases outside gene matches: 4. Germline CDR1 reads DFQATT; CDR2 reads SNEGSKA (reference sequence). The CDR3 here is CSAKDRGYGYTF. DNA of the CDR3: TGCAGTGCCAAAGACAGGGGCTATGGCTACACCTTC.

There are many counts of this clonotype. This chain connects TRBV11-1 to TRBJ2-2; D gene uncertain. This CDR3 region has 12 residues. CDR1 and CDR2 from the germline V gene are SGHAT and FQDESV (reference sequence). V lost 0 bases and J 7 bases, leaving 3 bases between the germline ends. CDR3 coding DNA: TGTGCCAGCAGCTTAGCTCTCGGGGAGCTGTTTTTT. Amino acids: CASSLALGELFF.

In DNA, the CDR3 is TGCAGTGCGCCGGGGCGGGGGTATAACGAGCAGTACTTC. It yields the protein CSAPGRGYNEQYF. The chain links TRBV20-1 to TRBJ2-7; 7 bases map to TRBD2. Germline assignment: CDR1 DFQATT and CDR2 SNEGSKA (reference sequence). The V segment lost 6 bases and the J segment 5 bases; nucleotides outside the gene matches: 10. The CDR3 runs to 13 residues.

The sample holds one count of this clonotype. The junction shows a germline mismatch at one end, possibly a read error. This chain joins TRBV7-2 and TRBJ2-5, with TRBD2 as a possible D gene (5 bases). The germline V gene has CDR1 SGHTA and CDR2 FQGNSA. This CDR3 contains 15 residues. The CDR3 DNA follows: TGCGCCAGCAGCCTGGTCCGGGGTAGGTGGGAGACCCAGTACTTC. It codes for CASSLVRGRWETQYF.

This clonotype was recorded at least ten times. V gene TRBV7-3 combines with J gene TRBJ2-2, with 7 bases lining up with TRBD1. The CDR3 is made up of 14 amino acids. J was trimmed by 10 bases and V by 5 bases; bases with no gene match: 10. Germline V gene data show CDR1 as SGHTA and CDR2 as FQGTGA. CDR3 coding DNA: TGTGCCAGCAGCCTAGACAGGGATATTGAGGAGCTGTTTTTT. Translation: CASSLDRDIEELFF.

Regarding this clonotype: This sequence may be a read error, since a much larger clone differs from it by one base. V and J are TRBV7-3 and TRBJ2-7, with D uncertain. The CDR3 consists of 12 residues. The V gene lost 5 bases and the J gene lost 7 bases, with 12 bases spanning the gap. Germline-derived CDR1 and CDR2 are SGHTA and FQGTGA. CDR3 bases: TGTGCCAGCAGCCACTCGGTCGGTGAGCAGTACTTC. It yields the protein CASSHSVGEQYF.

Notes on this clonotype: The CDR3 carries no conserved terminal phenylalanine or tryptophan, so it likely arises from a read error. The DNA is omitted, as the CDR3 cannot be located on it reliably, and the CDR3 follows TCRdb's listing. The V call is TRBV20-1, the J call TRBJ2-6; TRBD2, the table's D call, lacks a check against the DNA. The V gene's germline CDR1 is DFQATT and CDR2 SNEGSKA (reference sequence). Termini included, the CDR3 measures 8 amino acids. The CDR3 sequence: CSASGQAS.

This clonotype occurred many times. The genes are TRBV6-1 and TRBJ1-5; D ambiguous. Trimming took off 4 bases at V and 6 bases at J, with 10 bases between the two ends. The V gene's germline CDR1 is MNHNS and CDR2 SASEGT. This CDR3 is built from 13 residues. CDR3 residues: CASSASWGQPQHF. CDR3 nucleotides: TGTGCCAGCAGTGCAAGTTGGGGTCAGCCCCAGCATTTT.

The rearrangement joins TRBV10-3 to TRBJ2-7; a weak D match, TRBD1 (6 bases). The V end was cut by 4 bases, the J end by 5 bases, with 9 bases between. There are 12 residues in the CDR3. From germline, CDR1 is ENHRY and CDR2 SYGVKD. CDR3 nucleotides: TGTGCCATCAGTGCCACAGGGAACGAGCAGTACTTC. Encoded protein: CAISATGNEQYF.

The CDR3 here is CASSQGPSGTETQYF. CDR3 DNA sequence: TGTGCCAGCAGCCAAGGGCCTAGCGGGACCGAGACCCAGTACTTC. This rearrangement joins TRBV7-9 to TRBJ2-5; TRBD2 matches at 9 bases. This CDR3 is 15 amino acids long. The ends lost 5 bases at V and 5 bases at J; junction bases unmatched: 9. CDR1 SEHNR and CDR2 FQNEAQ come from the germline V gene (reference sequence).

This clonotype was counted at least ten times. Mismatch with germline at one junction end may stem from a read error. The rearrangement uses TRBV19 and TRBJ2-7, with D hard to call. Per germline, CDR1 LNHDA and CDR2 SQIVND (reference sequence). This CDR3 has 15 amino acids. The CDR3 nucleotides read TGTGCCAGTGGTATTTTGGACCCAGTTACCTACGAGCAGTACTTC. Translating it yields CASGILDPVTYEQYF.

This sequence joins TRBV24-1 and TRBJ1-5; TRBD1 matches at 9 bases. CDR1 KGHDR and CDR2 SFDVKD come from the germline V gene. The J segment lost 3 bases and the V segment lost 9 bases, leaving 29 bases of the junction unmatched. The CDR3 covers 22 residues. DNA for the CDR3: TGTGCCACCCCTCCTAGGACAGGGGTCTTCGGTTATGGCTGGACAGACAATCAGCCCCAGCATTTT. Its protein is CATPPRTGVFGYGWTDNQPQHF.

This chain uses TRBV7-3 with TRBJ2-1; 8 bases are a match to TRBD1. The CDR3 length is 15 residues. Germline CDR1 reads SGHTA; CDR2 reads FQGTGA. The V segment lost 5 bases and the J segment 7 bases; nucleotides outside the gene matches: 10. The CDR3 DNA reads as TGTGCCAGCAGCCCAACGACAGGGGTACGAAATGAGCAGTTCTTC. It is translated as CASSPTTGVRNEQFF. The full variable domain, in which reference TRBV7-3 and TRBJ2-1 provide the parts outside the CDR3, is GAGVSQTPSNKVTEKGKYVELRCDPISGHTALYWYRQSLGQGPEFLIYFQGTGAADDSGLPNDRFFAVRPEGSVSTLKIQRTERGDSAVYLCASSPTTGVRNEQFFGPGTRLTVL.

CDR3 DNA sequence: TGTGCCAGCAGCCCTACCGCTAGGGTAGGTAACTATGGCTACACCTTC. This sequence encodes CASSPTARVGNYGYTF. This sequence joins TRBV7-8 and TRBJ1-2, with D hard to call. Germline CDR1 is SGHVS and CDR2 is FQNEAQ. The ends were cut back, 5 bases at V and 1 base at J, with 17 bases in the middle. The CDR3 has 16 amino acids. Full variable domain (missing parts from reference TRBV7-8 and TRBJ1-2): GAGVSQSPRYKVAKRGQDVALRCDPISGHVSLFWYQQALGQGPEFLTYFQNEAQLDKSGLPSDRFFAERPEGSVSTLKIQRTQQEDSAVYLCASSPTARVGNYGYTFGSGTRLTVV.

This clonotype has a handful of counts. The rearrangement joins TRBV7-3 to TRBJ2-3, with a weak D call TRBD2 (6 bases). This CDR3 is 15 amino acids long. Germline V gives CDR1 SGHTA, CDR2 FQGTGA. V shed 11 bases and J shed 6 bases, with 24 bases lying between them. In DNA, the CDR3 is TGTGCCCCGCCCGAAACTAGCTCCTTAGTGGATACGCAGTATTTT. It yields the protein CAPPETSSLVDTQYF.

To note about this clonotype: A read error may be the cause here, since a much bigger clone is one base away. The chain uses TRBV4-1 and TRBJ1-5; D ambiguous. This CDR3 is 16 amino acids long. Per the germline V gene, CDR1 is MGHRA and CDR2 is YSYEKL. The CDR3 loop is CVSSQTHSQNDQPQHF. The CDR3 DNA sequence: TGCGTCAGCAGCCAGACCCACAGCCAAAACGATCAGCCCCAGCATTTT.

This clonotype came up a few times. The J gene is TRBJ2-1, the V gene TRBV7-9; D tentatively reads TRBD1 or TRBD2 (7 bases each). The CDR3 is made up of 13 amino acids. CDR1 is SEHNR and CDR2 is FQNEAQ in the germline V gene (reference sequence). Trimming removed 5 bases from V and 8 bases from J, with 13 bases in between. The CDR3, as DNA: TGTGCCAGCAGCACCAGGGGGGGCGATGAGCAGTTCTTC. Its translation: CASSTRGGDEQFF.

This clonotype is a singleton in its sample. J is TRBJ1-4 and V is TRBV7-9; D perhaps matches TRBD1 (5 bases). Germline CDR1 reads SEHNR; CDR2 reads FQNEAQ (reference sequence). The CDR3 contains 16 residues. Trimming shortened V by 6 bases and J by 11 bases, and 25 bases separated the two germline ends. The CDR3 bases are TGTGCCAGCAGATCAGCGGTGCTAGCGGGGCTCGAGAAACTGTTTTTT. Encoded protein: CASRSAVLAGLEKLFF. Complete variable domain (other parts from reference TRBV7-9 and TRBJ1-4): DTGVSQNPRHKITKRGQNVTFRCDPISEHNRLYWYRQTLGQGPEFLTYFQNEAQLEKSRLLSDRFSAERPKGSFSTLEIQRTEQGDSAMYLCASRSAVLAGLEKLFFGSGTQLSVL.

Concerning this clonotype itself: This sequence may be a read error, since a much larger clone differs from it by one base. This chain connects TRBV11-2 to TRBJ2-5, with TRBD2 identical over 9 bases. The CDR3 extends over 18 amino acids. In germline, CDR1 is SGHAT, CDR2 FQNNGV. J was trimmed by 0 bases and V by 2 bases; bases with no gene match: 10. This CDR3 is CASSLHDRLAGHQETQYF. Written as DNA, the CDR3 is TGTGCCAGCAGCTTACATGATCGCCTAGCGGGGCACCAAGAGACCCAGTACTTC.

This clonotype was detected only a few times. The chain uses TRBV19 and TRBJ1-5, with 10 bases aligning to TRBD1. The last part of the DNA fits TRBJ2-3 better; the J call may be wrong. Looked up from germline, CDR1 is LNHDA and CDR2 is SQIVND (reference sequence). The CDR3 totals 12 residues. In DNA form, the CDR3 reads TGTGCCAGTAGGGACAGGGGGAATACGCAGTATTTT. This codes for CASRDRGNTQYF.

The genes are TRBV3-1 and TRBJ2-7, with a tentative D call TRBD1 (5 bases). This CDR3 has 14 residues. The V and J ends lost 1 base and 2 bases respectively, with 9 bases between them. CDR1 LGHDT and CDR2 YNNKEL come from the germline V gene (reference sequence). Here the CDR3 DNA reads TGTGCCAGCAGCCAAGCGCCAGGGCCCTACGAGCAGTACTTC. Its protein product is CASSQAPGPYEQYF.